This T cell receptor beta chain comes out of a study of human T cells and chemical hapten exposure. Background on the study: Alopecia areata, totalis or universalis affected patients who were mostly female.

Time point specified: patch test 3, about 24 weeks after DPC sensitization. Regarding treatment: therapeutic diphenylcyclopropenone sensitization with weekly scalp DPC. As concerns this clonotype: Its antigen is unidentified.

TCRdb ran MiXCR on the RACE reads and lists one entry per CDR3 protein. The table shows some 90,000 distinct CDR3 sequences, with about a tenth occurring only once. Germline V gene lookup returns CDR1 SGHNT and CDR2 YENEEA. CDR3 length: 16 residues. Trimming shortened V by 1 base and J by 6 bases, and 16 bases separated the two germline ends. General study results and limits: Significantly more large CDR3 similarity clusters arose among expanded TCRs than among controls.

Sequenced material: whole blood, taken in connection with sensitization to the hapten diphenylcyclopropenone (DPC). The chain links TRBV11-3 to TRBJ2-1; weak D call: TRBD2 (5 bases). This sequence originates from a woman in her twenties or thirties with alopecia areata. Some clones in this sample may be carry-over from other donors' samples. The CDR3 spells CASSLGPRTGINEQFF. The CDR3 DNA follows: TGTGCCAGCAGCTTAGGGCCACGGACCGGGATCAATGAGCAGTTCTTC.